This T cell receptor beta chain was observed in a study of CD4 T cells in relation to SARS-CoV-2 and coronaviruses. TCRdb's table, derived via immunoSEQ multiplex PCR, lists solely in-frame clones and lacks some. The table shows under 13,000 clones, with 75% to 85% occurring only once. Notes on this clone: What it recognizes is unknown.

CD4+ T cells from unexposed donors were obtained before the COVID-19 pandemic (2011-2018). CD4+ T cells were isolated from the cells after more than 8 days of culture. Germline V CDR1 and CDR2: LGHNA, YSLEER. The CDR3 sequence is 17 residues long. Germline trimming cut 4 bases from V and 3 bases from J; bases unmatched to any gene: 11. The specimen was CD4+ T cells from PBMCs, cultured in vitro. This sequence originates from a human donor in good health. The V gene is TRBV4-3, the J gene TRBJ1-1; TRBD1 matches 10 bases. CDR3 region: CASSPPREDRGDTEAFF. DNA for the CDR3: TGCGCCAGCAGCCCACCTCGGGAGGACAGGGGGGACACTGAAGCTTTCTTT.